The clone carrying this TCR beta chain was found many times. Its target is unknown. CDR1 and CDR2 from the germline V gene are SGHNT and YYREEE (reference sequence). The CDR3 extends over 14 amino acids. V was pared by 0 bases and J by 10 bases, with 5 bases of the junction left unmatched. The data were obtained in a study of shared clonotypes between healthy human individuals. Using roughly 180 ng DNA, approximately 30,000 T cell genomes, the sorted-subset replicate PCRs were run. Produced via immunoSEQ multiplex PCR; TCRdb's table is partial and in-frame only. The data contain over 950,000 clones, around three quarters of them singletons. Whole-study findings and limits: Larger estimated richness was generally recorded for naive subsets relative to memory subsets.

This clonotype was obtained from a young man in good health. Some clones in this sample may be carry-over from other donors' samples. The gene calls are TRBV5-4 and TRBJ2-1, with 9 positions matching TRBD2. What was sequenced was memory CD4+ T cells from PBMCs. Subset: CD45RA-negative fraction. In DNA form, the CDR3 reads TGTGCCAGCAGCTTGGGCGGGAGGGCGCGGGAGCAGTTCTTC. This codes for CASSLGGRAREQFF.